The clone carrying this T cell receptor beta chain was seen repeatedly, ten times or more. Its antigen is not known. This CDR3 region has 13 residues. The germline V gene encodes CDR1 MNHNS and CDR2 SASEGT. V lost 6 bases and J lost 1, with 9 bases in between. TCRdb itself ran the RT-PCR reads through MiXCR, one entry per CDR3 protein. The repertoire holds under 550,000 distinct CDR3 sequences, 7.6% seen once, with around 13% in the top ten. This entry comes from a study of response to subunit inactivated influenza vaccine. The study, taken as a whole, reports: The authors put forward the suggestion that each seasonal influenza vaccination may bring in only a limited number of new T cells.

The rearrangement uses TRBV6-1 and TRBJ2-5; D possibly corresponds to TRBD2 (6 bases). The receptor was derived from a man between 45 and 75 years old who received an inactivated influenza vaccine. Sequenced here: PBMCs from blood, sampled roughly 24 months after vaccination. CDR3 protein: CASRDGGQETQYF. In DNA, the CDR3 is TGTGCCAGCAGGGACGGGGGCCAAGAGACCCAGTACTTC.